What follows are 5 T cell receptor beta chains derived from one specimen sequenced in a study of blood T cell repertoires in COVID-19. Using immunoSEQ multiplex PCR, the repertoire was profiled, and TCRdb retains in-frame clones only, with some absent. The sample lists 200,000 or so clones, about 80% seen once, with about 6.9% in the top ten. Sequencing was performed on peripheral blood. The source is a human donor with acute or convalescent COVID-19. The donor label of this sample is uncertain.

V and J are TRBV18 and TRBJ1-1; possibly TRBD1 for D (6 bases). There are 16 residues in the CDR3. Trimming pared 6 bases from V and 6 bases from J, leaving 23 bases between. Germline loops: CDR1 KGHSH, CDR2 LQKENI. This chain's CDR3 is CASSPLPGQIGAEAFF. In DNA form, the CDR3 reads TGTGCCAGCTCTCCTCTACCGGGACAAATAGGGGCTGAAGCTTTCTTT.

Only one count was recorded for this clone. This chain uses TRBV5-1 with TRBJ1-4; D is undetermined. Trimming shortened V by 3 bases and J by 5 bases, and 8 bases separated the two germline ends. The CDR3 loop spans 13 amino acids. CDR1 SGHRS and CDR2 YFSETQ come from the germline V gene. CDR3 in DNA: TGCGCCAGCAGCTCCGTCTCCAATGAAAAACTGTTTTTT. Its protein product is CASSSVSNEKLFF.

The chain recombines TRBV24-1 with TRBJ2-1; D is perhaps TRBD1 (7 bases). There are 13 residues in the CDR3. Germline V gives CDR1 KGHDR, CDR2 SFDVKD. Deletions cut 5 bases from V and 7 bases from J, with 11 bases between. CDR3 protein: CATSGAGGNEQFF. Here the CDR3 DNA reads TGTGCCACCAGTGGAGCAGGGGGGAATGAGCAGTTCTTC.

The chain recombines TRBV6-5 with TRBJ1-5; the match to TRBD1 covers 7 bases. Germline V gene data show CDR1 as MNHEY and CDR2 as SVGAGI. V shed 5 bases and J 3 bases; nucleotides not matched to a gene: 4. The CDR3 totals 14 residues. CDR3 nucleotide sequence: TGTGCCAGCAGTCTGGACAGGCTCAATCAGCCCCAGCATTTT. Residues: CASSLDRLNQPQHF.

The rearrangement joins TRBV6-5 to TRBJ1-2; tentative D call: TRBD1 (5 bases). Trimming removed 0 bases at V and 8 bases at J, with 10 bases between. Germline V gives CDR1 MNHEY, CDR2 SVGAGI. The CDR3 is 13 amino acids. The CDR3: CASSYSGTVGYTF. CDR3 coding DNA: TGTGCCAGCAGTTACTCGGGGACTGTCGGCTACACCTTC.